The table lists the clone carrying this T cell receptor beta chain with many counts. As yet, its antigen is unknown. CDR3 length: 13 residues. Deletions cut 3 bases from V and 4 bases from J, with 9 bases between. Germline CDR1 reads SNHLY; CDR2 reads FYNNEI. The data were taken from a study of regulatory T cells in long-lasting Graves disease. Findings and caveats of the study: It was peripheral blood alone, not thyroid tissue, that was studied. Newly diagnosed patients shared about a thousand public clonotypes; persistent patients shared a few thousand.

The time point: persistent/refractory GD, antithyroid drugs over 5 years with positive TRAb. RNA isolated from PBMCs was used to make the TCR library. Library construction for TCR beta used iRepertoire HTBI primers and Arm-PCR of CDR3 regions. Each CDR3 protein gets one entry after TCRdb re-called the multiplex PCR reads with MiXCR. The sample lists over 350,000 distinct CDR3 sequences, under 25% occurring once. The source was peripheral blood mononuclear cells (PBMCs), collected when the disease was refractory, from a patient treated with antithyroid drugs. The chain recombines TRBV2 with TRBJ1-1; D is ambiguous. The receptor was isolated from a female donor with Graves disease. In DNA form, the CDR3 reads TGTGCCAGCAGTGAGGGGTGGGGCACTGAAGCTTTCTTT. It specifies CASSEGWGTEAFF.